This TCR beta chain was sequenced for a study of low-dose radiotherapy and immunotherapy resistance in tumors. Germline CDR1 and CDR2: SGHTS and YDEGEE. Trimming took off 4 bases at V and 1 base at J, with 8 bases between the two ends. This CDR3 is built from 13 residues. The time point here: before trial treatment. Solid tumors that lacked tumor-infiltrating lymphocytes and were advanced were present in eligible patients. Priming of first-strand cDNA relied on TRAV- and TRBV-specific primers (covering alpha and beta chains). TCRs were amplified for around 21 PCR cycles with a constant-region primer and V-primer adapter. MiXCR, applied by TCRdb to the reads, yields one record per CDR3 protein. The sample shows 70,000 to 90,000 distinct CDR3 sequences, 18% of them seen only once. Of note for this clonotype: A read error likely explains this, since a far larger clone differs by one base.

The material was PBMCs, obtained before treatment. The genes are TRBV5-8 and TRBJ1-1; no clear D. The clonotype originates from a male donor with prostate cancer. CDR3 sequence: CASSDWPNTEAFF. CDR3 DNA sequence: TGTGCCAGCAGCGACTGGCCGAACACTGAAGCTTTCTTT.